Given below is one TCR beta chain in context. This clone came up once. Its cognate antigen has yet to be identified. Qualities for individual bases were not recorded, and no much larger clone is one base off. TCRbeta CDR3 regions were amplified from genomic DNA by means of the immunoSEQ Assay, a bias-controlled multiplex PCR. Per the authors' processing: Nucleated cell counts per sample were estimated from amplification of reference gene primers within the assay. To quantify the absolute abundance of each unique TCRbeta CDR3 rearrangement, sequence reads were collapsed and filtered. Productive Simpson clonality was computed per sample as the square root of Simpson's diversity index over productive rearrangements. This is the immuneACCESS table as TCRdb keeps it, with only in-frame sequences that have V and J called. A part of the clones is gone; compared with another copy, unresolved V genes explain less than half, and the rest is unexplained. That table gives V, J and clone size, and the DNA gave D and trimming. This sample holds 250,000 to 300,000 clones; around 90% were observed only once. The top ten hold about 2.2% of the sample.

This sample was taken from a study of blood T cell repertoires in COVID-19 (dated by TCRdb to 2019 to 2021). Turning to the overall study: The collaborator samples originated in the United States, Italy and Spain and spanned the acute and convalescent phases of COVID-19. The prospective study material was composed of cDNA or gDNA derived from T cells, B-cell-depleted T cells, or PBMCs. Deeply sampled blood TCRbeta repertoires from subjects exposed to, actively infected with, or recovered from COVID-19 were included in the dataset. The repertoires were released in a freely available public database intended as a resource for research on the immune response to SARS-CoV-2. The samples were drawn from the first 160 participants of the ongoing ImmuneRACE study and from 950 to 1,500 subjects provided by 6 global collaborators. A de-identified subject ID, COVID-19 status, age in years and sex were almost always included in the sample metadata. Where available, HLA class I and class II types were taken from metadata supplied by the sample provider and were not determined by assay-based typing.

Samples from volunteer blood donors who had recovered from COVID-19 were contributed by a second Seattle source. Each collaborating institution followed its own protocols to collect whole blood in K2EDTA tubes. For TCRbeta analysis, collaborators shipped samples in one of three forms: frozen whole blood, isolated PBMCs, or DNA extracted from either of those sample types. The research as a whole found: The amount of clinical and demographic metadata varied by source and participant and was provided uncurated.

Sequencing was carried out using peripheral blood. The receptor's source is a woman aged 45 to 65 who had recovered from COVID-19.

At the DNA level, the sequence is TGCGCCAGCAGCTTGGAACCAGGACAGGGCGAAGCTTTCTTT. Its coded protein is CASSLEPGQGEAFF. The chain was built from TRBV5-1 and TRBJ1-1, with 8 junctional bases fitting TRBD1. The V end gives up 0 bases and the J end 8 bases, leaving 6 bases in the junction not matched to a gene. Reading from cysteine to phenylalanine, the CDR3 counts 14 amino acids. Just CDR3 DNA is preserved here, 42 bases in frame from base 1. As encoded in the germline V gene, CDR1 is SGHRS while CDR2 is YFSETQ.